The 3 T cell receptor beta chains below all came from one sample that was sequenced in a study of response to subunit inactivated influenza vaccine. Using its own MiXCR run on the RT-PCR reads, TCRdb lists one record per CDR3 protein. The sample contains about 570,000 distinct CDR3 sequences, about 11% of which appear only once. This same sample was also part of a study on T cells expressing NK-cell markers. That study adds: 5'RACE template switching built TCR beta cDNA with unique molecular identifiers.

The source material was PBMCs from blood, sampled on the day of vaccination. These receptors came from a man aged 45-65 years who received an inactivated influenza vaccine.

This clonotype was counted ten times or more. J is TRBJ2-1 and V is TRBV6-2 or TRBV6-3, with a tentative D call TRBD1 (5 bases). The CDR3 has 14 amino acids. Germline CDR1 MNHEY, CDR2 SVGEGT. V lost 1 base and J lost 7, with 11 bases in between. The CDR3 spells CASSYFTGQNEQFF. CDR3 bases: TGTGCCAGCAGTTACTTTACAGGCCAAAATGAGCAGTTCTTC.

This clonotype was detected a few times. This chain uses TRBV6-2 or TRBV6-3 with TRBJ1-6, with D hard to call. Trimming stripped 5 bases from V and 9 bases from J, with 8 bases between. Germline V gives CDR1 MNHEY, CDR2 SVGEGT. This CDR3 spans 12 amino acids. In nucleotides, the CDR3 is TGTGCCAGCAGTAAGGACCCTTCACCCCTCCACTTT. It yields the protein CASSKDPSPLHF.

This chain's CDR3 is CASSRGWGVPTNEKLFF. The CDR3, as DNA: TGTGCCAGTAGTAGAGGATGGGGCGTTCCAACTAATGAAAAACTGTTTTTT. The J gene is TRBJ1-4, the V gene TRBV19; D may be TRBD1 (5 bases). V was cut by 4 bases and J by 0 bases, with 15 bases left in between. The CDR3 has 17 amino acids. In germline, CDR1 is LNHDA, CDR2 SQIVND (reference sequence).